This T cell receptor (beta chain) stems from a study of cytomegalovirus exposure and HLA in healthy donors. Broader study findings: V- and J-gene trimming in TCR beta was tied to a missense DCLRE1C variant by an analysis performed later. Overall, approximately 150 TCR beta chains were annotated as cytomegalovirus-associated. Being productive about 87% or about 30% of the time was typical of most TCR beta V segments in an earlier analysis.

V lost 0 bases, J lost 5 bases, and 1 base stayed unmatched. The CDR3 has 13 residues. Germline V gene lookup returns CDR1 SGDLS and CDR2 YYNGEE. Details on this clone: The antigen is unknown.

PCR was performed using 60 Vbeta and 13 Jbeta primers. Produced via immunoSEQ multiplex PCR; TCRdb's table is partial and in-frame only. The data contain some 100,000 clones, around 82% of them seen just once; the ten biggest clones take up under 4.5%. V and J are TRBV9 and TRBJ2-7, with TRBD2 identical over 8 bases. This clonotype was obtained from a woman aged 50 to 60 in good health and CMV-seropositive. Sequencing used PBMCs. The CDR3 sequence: CASSVGAGDEQYF. The CDR3 DNA follows: TGTGCCAGCAGCGTAGGAGCGGGAGACGAGCAGTACTTC.